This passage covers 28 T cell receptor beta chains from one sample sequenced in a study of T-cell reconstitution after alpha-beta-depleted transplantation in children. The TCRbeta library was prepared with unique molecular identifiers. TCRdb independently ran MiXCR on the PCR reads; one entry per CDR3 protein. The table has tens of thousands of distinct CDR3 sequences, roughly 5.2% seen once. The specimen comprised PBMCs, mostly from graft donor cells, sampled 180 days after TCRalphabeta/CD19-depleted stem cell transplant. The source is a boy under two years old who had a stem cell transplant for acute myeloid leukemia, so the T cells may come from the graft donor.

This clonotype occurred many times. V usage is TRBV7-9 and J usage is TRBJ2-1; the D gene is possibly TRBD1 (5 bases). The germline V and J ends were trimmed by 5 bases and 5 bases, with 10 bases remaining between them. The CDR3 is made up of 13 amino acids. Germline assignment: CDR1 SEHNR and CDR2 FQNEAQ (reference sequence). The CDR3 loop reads CASSAIGDNEQFF. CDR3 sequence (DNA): TGTGCCAGCAGCGCCATAGGGGACAATGAGCAGTTCTTC. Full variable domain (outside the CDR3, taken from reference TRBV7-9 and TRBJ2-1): DTGVSQNPRHKITKRGQNVTFRCDPISEHNRLYWYRQTLGQGPEFLTYFQNEAQLEKSRLLSDRFSAERPKGSFSTLEIQRTEQGDSAMYLCASSAIGDNEQFFGPGTRLTVL.

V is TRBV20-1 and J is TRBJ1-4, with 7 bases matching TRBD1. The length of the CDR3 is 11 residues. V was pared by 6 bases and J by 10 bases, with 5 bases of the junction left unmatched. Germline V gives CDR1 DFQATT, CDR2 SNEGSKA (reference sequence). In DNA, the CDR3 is TGCAGTGCGCGGACAGGAAGAAAACTGTTTTTT. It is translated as CSARTGRKLFF.

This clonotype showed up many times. CDR3 nucleotide sequence: TGTGCCAGCAGCCAAGGGACAGCCCTTTTCGATGAGCAGTTCTTC. Translated, it gives CASSQGTALFDEQFF. V is TRBV3-1 and J is TRBJ2-1, with D tentatively TRBD1 (6 bases). Trimming stripped 1 base from V and 8 bases from J, with 15 bases between. This CDR3 is built from 15 residues. From germline, CDR1 is LGHDT and CDR2 YNNKEL (reference sequence).

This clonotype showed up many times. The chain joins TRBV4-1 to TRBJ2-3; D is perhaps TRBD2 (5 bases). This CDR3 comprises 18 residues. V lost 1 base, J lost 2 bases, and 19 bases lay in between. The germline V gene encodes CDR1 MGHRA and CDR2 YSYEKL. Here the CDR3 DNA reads TGCGCCAGCAGCCAAGTTCACCCCCGCCGGGGTGTCACAGATACGCAGTATTTT. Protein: CASSQVHPRRGVTDTQYF.

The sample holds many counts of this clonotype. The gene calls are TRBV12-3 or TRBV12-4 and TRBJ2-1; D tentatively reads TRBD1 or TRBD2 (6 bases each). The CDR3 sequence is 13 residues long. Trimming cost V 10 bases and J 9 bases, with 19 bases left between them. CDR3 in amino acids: CATAGGSLGEQFF. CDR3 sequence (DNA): TGTGCCACCGCCGGGGGCTCGCTGGGTGAGCAGTTCTTC.

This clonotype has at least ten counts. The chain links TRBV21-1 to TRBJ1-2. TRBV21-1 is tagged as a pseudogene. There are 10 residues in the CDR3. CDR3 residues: CASPVNGYTF. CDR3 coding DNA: TGTGCCAGCCCGGTCAATGGCTACACCTTC.

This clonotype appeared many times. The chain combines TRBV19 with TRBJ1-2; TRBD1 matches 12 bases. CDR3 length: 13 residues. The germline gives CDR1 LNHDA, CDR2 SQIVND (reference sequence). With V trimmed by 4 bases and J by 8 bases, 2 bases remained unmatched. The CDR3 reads CASSTGTGGGYTF. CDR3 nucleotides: TGTGCCAGTAGTACAGGGACAGGGGGCGGCTACACCTTC.

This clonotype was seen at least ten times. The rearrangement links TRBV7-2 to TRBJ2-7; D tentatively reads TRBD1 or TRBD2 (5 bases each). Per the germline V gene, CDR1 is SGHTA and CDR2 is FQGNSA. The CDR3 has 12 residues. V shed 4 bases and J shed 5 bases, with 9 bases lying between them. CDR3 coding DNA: TGTGCCAGCAGCTCCGGGACGGACGAGCAGTACTTC. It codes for CASSSGTDEQYF. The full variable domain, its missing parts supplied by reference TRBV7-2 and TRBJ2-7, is GAGVSQSPSNKVTEKGKDVELRCDPISGHTALYWYRQSLGQGLEFLIYFQGNSAPDKSGLPSDRFSAERTGGSVSTLTIQRTQQEDSAVYLCASSSGTDEQYFGPGTRLTVT.

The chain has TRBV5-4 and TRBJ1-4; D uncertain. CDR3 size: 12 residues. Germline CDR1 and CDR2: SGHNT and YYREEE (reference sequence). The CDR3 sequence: CGSSLLGEKLFF. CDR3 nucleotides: TGTGGGAGCAGCTTGTTAGGGGAAAAACTGTTTTTT.

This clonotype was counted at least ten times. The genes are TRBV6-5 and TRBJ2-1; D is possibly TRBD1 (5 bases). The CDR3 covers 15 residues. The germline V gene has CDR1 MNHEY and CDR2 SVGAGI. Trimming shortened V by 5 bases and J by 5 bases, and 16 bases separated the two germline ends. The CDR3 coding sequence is TGTGCCAGCAGTCCCTGTATGATCAGGGACAATGAGCAGTTCTTC. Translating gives CASSPCMIRDNEQFF.

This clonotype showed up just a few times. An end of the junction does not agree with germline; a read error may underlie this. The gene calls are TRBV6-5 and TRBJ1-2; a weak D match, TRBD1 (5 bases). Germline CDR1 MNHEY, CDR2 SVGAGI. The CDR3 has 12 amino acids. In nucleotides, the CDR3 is TGTGCCAGCAGACACGGGGACTACGGCTACACCTTC. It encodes CASRHGDYGYTF.

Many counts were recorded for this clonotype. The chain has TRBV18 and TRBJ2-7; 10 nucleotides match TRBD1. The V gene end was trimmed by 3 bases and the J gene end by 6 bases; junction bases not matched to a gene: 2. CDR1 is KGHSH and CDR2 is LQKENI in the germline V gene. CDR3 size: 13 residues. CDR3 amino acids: CASSPGTGVEQYV. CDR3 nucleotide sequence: TGTGCCAGCTCACCCGGGACAGGGGTCGAGCAGTACGTC.

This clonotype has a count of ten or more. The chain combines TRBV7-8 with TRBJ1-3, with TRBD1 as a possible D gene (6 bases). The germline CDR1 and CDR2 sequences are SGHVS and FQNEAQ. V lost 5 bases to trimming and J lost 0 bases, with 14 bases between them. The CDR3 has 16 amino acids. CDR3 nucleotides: TGTGCCAGCAGCGGACAACAGGGTGCCTCTGGAAACACCATATATTTT. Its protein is CASSGQQGASGNTIYF.

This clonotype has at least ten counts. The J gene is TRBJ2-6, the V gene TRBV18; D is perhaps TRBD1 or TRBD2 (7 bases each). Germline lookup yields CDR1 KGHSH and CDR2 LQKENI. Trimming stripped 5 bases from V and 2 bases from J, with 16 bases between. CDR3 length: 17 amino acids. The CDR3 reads CASSERQGGAGANVLTF. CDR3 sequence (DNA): TGTGCCAGCTCAGAGAGACAGGGAGGGGCTGGGGCCAACGTCCTGACTTTC.

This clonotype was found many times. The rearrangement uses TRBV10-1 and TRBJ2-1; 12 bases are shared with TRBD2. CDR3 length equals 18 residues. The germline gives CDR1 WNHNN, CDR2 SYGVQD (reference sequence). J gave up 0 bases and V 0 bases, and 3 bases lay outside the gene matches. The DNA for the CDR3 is TGCGCCAGCAGTGAGTCTCTAGCGGGGGGGAGCTCCTACAATGAGCAGTTCTTC. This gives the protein CASSESLAGGSSYNEQFF.

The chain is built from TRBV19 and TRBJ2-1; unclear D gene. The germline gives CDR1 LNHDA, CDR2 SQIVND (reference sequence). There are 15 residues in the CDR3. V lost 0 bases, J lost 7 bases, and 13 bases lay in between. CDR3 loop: CASSIDDSRSNEQFF. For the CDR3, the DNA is TGTGCCAGTAGTATAGACGATAGCAGATCAAATGAGCAGTTCTTC.

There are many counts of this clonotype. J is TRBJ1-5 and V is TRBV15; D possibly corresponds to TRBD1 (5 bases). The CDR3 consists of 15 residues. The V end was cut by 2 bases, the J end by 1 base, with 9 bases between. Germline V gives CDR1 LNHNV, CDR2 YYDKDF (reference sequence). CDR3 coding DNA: TGTGCCACCAGCAGAAATCGACAGAGCAATCAGCCCCAGCATTTT. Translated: CATSRNRQSNQPQHF. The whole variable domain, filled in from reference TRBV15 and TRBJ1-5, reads DAMVIQNPRYQVTQFGKPVTLSCSQTLNHNVMYWYQQKSSQAPKLLFHYYDKDFNNEADTPDNFQSRRPNTSFCFLDIRSPGLGDTAMYLCATSRNRQSNQPQHFGDGTRLSIL.

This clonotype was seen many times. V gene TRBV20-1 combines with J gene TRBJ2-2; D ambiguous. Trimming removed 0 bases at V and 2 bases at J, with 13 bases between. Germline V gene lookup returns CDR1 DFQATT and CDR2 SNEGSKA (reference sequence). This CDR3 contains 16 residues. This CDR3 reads CSARDRQVLNTGELFF. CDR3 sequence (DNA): TGCAGTGCTAGAGATCGTCAAGTCTTAAACACCGGGGAGCTGTTTTTT.

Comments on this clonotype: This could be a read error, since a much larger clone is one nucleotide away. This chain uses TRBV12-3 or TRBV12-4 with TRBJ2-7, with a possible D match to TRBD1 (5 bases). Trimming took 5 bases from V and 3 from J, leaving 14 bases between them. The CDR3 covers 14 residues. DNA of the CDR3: TGTGCCAGCAGTCCAATGACAGCCTTCTACGAGCAGTACTTC. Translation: CASSPMTAFYEQYF.

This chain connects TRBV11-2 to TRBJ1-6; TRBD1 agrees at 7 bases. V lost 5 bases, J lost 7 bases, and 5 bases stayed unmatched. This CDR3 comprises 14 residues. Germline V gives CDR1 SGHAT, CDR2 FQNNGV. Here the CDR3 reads CASSLDRINSPLHF. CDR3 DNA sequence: TGTGCCAGCAGCCTGGACAGGATCAATTCACCCCTCCACTTT.

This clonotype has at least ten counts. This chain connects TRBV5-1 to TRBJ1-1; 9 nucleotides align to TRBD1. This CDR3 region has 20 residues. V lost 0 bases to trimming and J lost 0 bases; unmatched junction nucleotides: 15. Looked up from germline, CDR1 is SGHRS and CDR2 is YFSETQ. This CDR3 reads CASSLEKKGQGPWMNTEAFF. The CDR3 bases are TGCGCCAGCAGCTTGGAAAAGAAGGGACAGGGACCCTGGATGAACACTGAAGCTTTCTTT.

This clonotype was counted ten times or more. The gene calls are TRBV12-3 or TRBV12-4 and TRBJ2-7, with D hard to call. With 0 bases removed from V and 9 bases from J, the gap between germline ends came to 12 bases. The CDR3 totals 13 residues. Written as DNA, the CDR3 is TGTGCCAGCAGTTTAGCGCTTGGGGTTGTGCAGTACTTC. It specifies CASSLALGVVQYF.

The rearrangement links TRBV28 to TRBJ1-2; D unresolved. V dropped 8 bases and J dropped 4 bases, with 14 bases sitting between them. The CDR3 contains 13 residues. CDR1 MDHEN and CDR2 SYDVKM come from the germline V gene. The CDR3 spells CASERLRSYGYTF. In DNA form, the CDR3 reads TGTGCCAGCGAGAGATTGAGGTCCTATGGCTACACCTTC.

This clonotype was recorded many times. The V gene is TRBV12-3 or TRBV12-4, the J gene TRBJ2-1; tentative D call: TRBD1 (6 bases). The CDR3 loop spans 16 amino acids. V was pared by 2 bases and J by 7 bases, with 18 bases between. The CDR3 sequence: CASSLWPGVGYNEQFF. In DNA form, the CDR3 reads TGTGCCAGCAGTTTATGGCCAGGGGTCGGTTATAATGAGCAGTTCTTC.

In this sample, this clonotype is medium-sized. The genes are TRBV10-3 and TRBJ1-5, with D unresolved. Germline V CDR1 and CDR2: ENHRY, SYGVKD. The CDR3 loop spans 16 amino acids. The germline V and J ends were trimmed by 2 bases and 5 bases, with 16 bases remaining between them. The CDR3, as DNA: TGTGCCATCAGTGAGCGAAGTGTACAGCAAGATCAGCCCCAGCATTTT. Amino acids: CAISERSVQQDQPQHF.

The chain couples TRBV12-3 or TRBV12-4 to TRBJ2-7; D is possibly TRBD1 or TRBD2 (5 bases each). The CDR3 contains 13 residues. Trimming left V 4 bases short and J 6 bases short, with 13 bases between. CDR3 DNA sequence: TGTGCCAGCAGTTCCGGGACCTTCTCCGAGCAGTACGTC. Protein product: CASSSGTFSEQYV.

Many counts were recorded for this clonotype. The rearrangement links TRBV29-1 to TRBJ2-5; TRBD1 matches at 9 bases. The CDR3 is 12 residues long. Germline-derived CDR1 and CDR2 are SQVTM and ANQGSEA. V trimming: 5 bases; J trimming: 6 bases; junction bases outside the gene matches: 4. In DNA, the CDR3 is TGCAGCGTTACAGGGGGCGATAAGACCCAGTACTTC. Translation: CSVTGGDKTQYF.

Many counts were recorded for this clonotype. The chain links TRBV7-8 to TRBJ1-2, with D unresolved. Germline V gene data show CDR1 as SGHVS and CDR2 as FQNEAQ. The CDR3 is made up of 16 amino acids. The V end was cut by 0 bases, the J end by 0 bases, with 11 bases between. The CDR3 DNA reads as TGTGCCAGCAGCTTAGCGCGGACGGACCCTAACTATGGCTACACCTTC. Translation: CASSLARTDPNYGYTF.